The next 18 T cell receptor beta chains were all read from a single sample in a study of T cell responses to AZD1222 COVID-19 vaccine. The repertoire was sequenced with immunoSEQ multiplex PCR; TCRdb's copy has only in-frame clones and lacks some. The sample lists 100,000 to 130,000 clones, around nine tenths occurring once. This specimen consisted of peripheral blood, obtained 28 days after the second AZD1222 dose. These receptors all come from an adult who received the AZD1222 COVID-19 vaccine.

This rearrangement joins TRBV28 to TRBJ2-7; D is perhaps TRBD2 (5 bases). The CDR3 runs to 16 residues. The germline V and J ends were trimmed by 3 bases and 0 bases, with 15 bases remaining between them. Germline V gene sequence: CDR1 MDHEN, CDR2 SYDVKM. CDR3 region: CASSFALETLSYEQYF. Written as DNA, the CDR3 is TGTGCCAGCAGTTTTGCACTAGAGACACTCTCCTACGAGCAGTACTTC.

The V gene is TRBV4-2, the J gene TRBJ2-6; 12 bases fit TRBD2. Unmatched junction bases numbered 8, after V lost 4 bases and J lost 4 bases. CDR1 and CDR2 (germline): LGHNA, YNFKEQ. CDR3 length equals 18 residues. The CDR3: CASSPSSGGATGANVLTF. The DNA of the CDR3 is TGTGCCAGCAGCCCCTCTAGCGGGGGGGCCACGGGGGCCAACGTCCTGACTTTC.

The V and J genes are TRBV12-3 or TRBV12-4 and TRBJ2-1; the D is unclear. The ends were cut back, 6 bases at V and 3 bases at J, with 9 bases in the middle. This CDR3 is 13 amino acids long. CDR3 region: CASSPDNYNEQFF. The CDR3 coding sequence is TGTGCCAGCAGCCCCGATAACTACAATGAGCAGTTCTTC.

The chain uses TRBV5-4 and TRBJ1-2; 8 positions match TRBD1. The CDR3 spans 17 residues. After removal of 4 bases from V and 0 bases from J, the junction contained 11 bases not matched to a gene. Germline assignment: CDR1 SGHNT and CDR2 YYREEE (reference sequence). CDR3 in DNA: TGTGCCAGCAGCCCTAATGGCCAGACAGGGGCTAACTATGGCTACACCTTC. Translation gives CASSPNGQTGANYGYTF.

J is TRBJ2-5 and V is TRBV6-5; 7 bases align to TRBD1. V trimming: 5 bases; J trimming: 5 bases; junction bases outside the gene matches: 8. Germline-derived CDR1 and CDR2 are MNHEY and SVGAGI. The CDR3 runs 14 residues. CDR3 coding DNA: TGTGCCAGCAGTCCGACAGGGTCCGGGGAGACCCAGTACTTC. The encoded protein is CASSPTGSGETQYF.

In nucleotides, the CDR3 is TGTGCCACCAGTGAGAACATGGAGTCTAGCGGGGGGAGTACGCAGTATTTT. Encoded protein: CATSENMESSGGSTQYF. The rearrangement links TRBV24-1 to TRBJ2-3, with TRBD2 matching over 11 bases. The trim removed 4 bases at V and 8 bases at J, leaving 13 bases unmatched. CDR3 length: 17 residues. Germline V CDR1 and CDR2: KGHDR, SFDVKD.

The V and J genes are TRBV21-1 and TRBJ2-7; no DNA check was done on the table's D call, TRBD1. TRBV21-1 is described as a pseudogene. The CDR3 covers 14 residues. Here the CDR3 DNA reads TGTGCCAGCAGCTTCCAGGTGAGCTCCTACGAGCAGTACTTC. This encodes CASSFQVSSYEQYF.

The chain's CDR3 is CASGKTFTGELFF. CDR3 nucleotide sequence: TGTGCCAGCGGGAAGACATTCACCGGGGAGCTGTTTTTT. The gene calls are TRBV6-6 and TRBJ2-2; D unclear. Per germline, CDR1 MNHNY and CDR2 SVGAGI (reference sequence). Trimming took off 8 bases at V and 4 bases at J, with 11 bases between the two ends. The CDR3 runs to 13 residues.

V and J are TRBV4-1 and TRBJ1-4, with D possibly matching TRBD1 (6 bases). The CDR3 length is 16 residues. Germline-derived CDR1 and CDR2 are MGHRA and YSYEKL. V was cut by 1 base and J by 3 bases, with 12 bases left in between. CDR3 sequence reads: CASSQGGGRANEKLFF. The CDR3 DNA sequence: TGCGCCAGCAGCCAAGGAGGGGGACGGGCTAATGAAAAACTGTTTTTT.

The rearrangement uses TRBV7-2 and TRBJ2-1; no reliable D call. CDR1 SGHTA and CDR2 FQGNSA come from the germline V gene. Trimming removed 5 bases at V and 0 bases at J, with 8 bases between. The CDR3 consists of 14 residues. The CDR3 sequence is CASSTESSYNEQFF. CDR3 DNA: TGTGCCAGCAGCACCGAGAGCTCCTACAATGAGCAGTTCTTC.

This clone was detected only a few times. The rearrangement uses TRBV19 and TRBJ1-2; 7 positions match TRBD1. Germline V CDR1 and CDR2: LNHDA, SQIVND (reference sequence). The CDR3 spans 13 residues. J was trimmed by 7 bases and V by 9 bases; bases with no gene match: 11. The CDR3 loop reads CASNRGVQVGYTF. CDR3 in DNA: TGTGCCAGCAACAGGGGCGTCCAGGTTGGCTACACCTTC.

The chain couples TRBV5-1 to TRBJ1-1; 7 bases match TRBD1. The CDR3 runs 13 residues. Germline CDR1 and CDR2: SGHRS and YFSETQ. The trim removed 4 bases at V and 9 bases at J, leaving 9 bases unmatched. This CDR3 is CASSDTGTDKAFF. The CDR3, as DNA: TGCGCCAGCAGCGACACCGGGACAGATAAAGCTTTCTTT. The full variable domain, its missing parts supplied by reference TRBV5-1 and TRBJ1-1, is KAGVTQTPRYLIKTRGQQVTLSCSPISGHRSVSWYQQTPGQGLQFLFEYFSETQRNKGNFPGRFSGRQFSNSRSEMNVSTLELGDSALYLCASSDTGTDKAFFGQGTRLTVV.

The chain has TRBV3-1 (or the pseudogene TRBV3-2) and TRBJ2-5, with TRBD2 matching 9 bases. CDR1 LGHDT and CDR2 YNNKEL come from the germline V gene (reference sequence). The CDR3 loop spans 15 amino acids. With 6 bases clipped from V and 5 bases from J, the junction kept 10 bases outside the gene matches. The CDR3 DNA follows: TGTGCCAGCAGTACCTCTAGCGGGGAGGGGGAGACCCAGTACTTC. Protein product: CASSTSSGEGETQYF.

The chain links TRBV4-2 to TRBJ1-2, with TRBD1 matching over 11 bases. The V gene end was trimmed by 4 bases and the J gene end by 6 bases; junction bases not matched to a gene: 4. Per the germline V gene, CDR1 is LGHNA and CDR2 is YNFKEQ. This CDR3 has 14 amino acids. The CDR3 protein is CASSPDRGQNGYTF. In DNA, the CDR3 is TGTGCCAGCAGCCCGGACAGGGGGCAGAATGGCTACACCTTC.

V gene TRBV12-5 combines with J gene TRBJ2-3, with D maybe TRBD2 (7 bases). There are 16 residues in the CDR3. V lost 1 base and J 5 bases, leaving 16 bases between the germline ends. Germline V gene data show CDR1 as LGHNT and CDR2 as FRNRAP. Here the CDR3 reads CASGLGVGGPGDTQYF. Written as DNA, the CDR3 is TGTGCTAGTGGTTTGGGTGTGGGGGGGCCAGGAGATACGCAGTATTTT.

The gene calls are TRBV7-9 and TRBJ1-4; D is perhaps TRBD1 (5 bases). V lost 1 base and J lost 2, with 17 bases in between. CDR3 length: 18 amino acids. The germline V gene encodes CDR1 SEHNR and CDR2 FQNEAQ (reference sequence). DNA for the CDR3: TGTGCCAGCAGCTTAGATGGGGGGTCCGGCAGGACTAATGAAAAACTGTTTTTT. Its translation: CASSLDGGSGRTNEKLFF.

CDR3 sequence: CASSYPQMHSGNTIYF. For the CDR3, the DNA is TGTGCCAGCAGTTACCCCCAGATGCACTCTGGAAACACCATATATTTT. V and J are TRBV6-5 and TRBJ1-3; no clear D. Deletions cut 2 bases from V and 0 bases from J, with 11 bases between. Per germline, CDR1 MNHEY and CDR2 SVGAGI. The CDR3 runs 16 residues.

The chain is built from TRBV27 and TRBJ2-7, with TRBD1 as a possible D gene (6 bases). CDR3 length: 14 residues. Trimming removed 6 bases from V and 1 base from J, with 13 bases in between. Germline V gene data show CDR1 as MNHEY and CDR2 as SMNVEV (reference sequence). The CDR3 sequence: CASRNRDISYEQYF. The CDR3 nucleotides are TGTGCCAGCAGGAACCGGGACATATCCTACGAGCAGTACTTC.